This TCR beta chain was profiled in a study of T cell responses to AZD1222 COVID-19 vaccine. The table came from immunoSEQ multiplex PCR; TCRdb's copy has only in-frame clones and leaves some out. The sample carries approximately 150,000 clones, around nine tenths recorded once. The CDR3 is 17 amino acids. Per the germline V gene, CDR1 is SGHDT and CDR2 is YYEEEE. J was trimmed by 1 base and V by 2 bases; bases with no gene match: 7. A note on this clone: What it binds is not known.

Study results and limitations: Spike was spanned by vaccine-associated CD4 TCRs, with dominance at 160-218 and 743-854. Of the AZD1222 recipients, only 5 or 6 were seropositive at baseline.

V is TRBV5-6 and J is TRBJ2-5; 11 bases are shared with TRBD2. The receptor was derived from an adult who received the AZD1222 COVID-19 vaccine. The sequencing here drew on peripheral blood, taken 28 days after the second AZD1222 dose. CDR3 loop: CASSLFTGTSGQETQYF. CDR3 nucleotides: TGTGCCAGCAGCTTATTTACCGGGACTAGCGGCCAAGAGACCCAGTACTTC.